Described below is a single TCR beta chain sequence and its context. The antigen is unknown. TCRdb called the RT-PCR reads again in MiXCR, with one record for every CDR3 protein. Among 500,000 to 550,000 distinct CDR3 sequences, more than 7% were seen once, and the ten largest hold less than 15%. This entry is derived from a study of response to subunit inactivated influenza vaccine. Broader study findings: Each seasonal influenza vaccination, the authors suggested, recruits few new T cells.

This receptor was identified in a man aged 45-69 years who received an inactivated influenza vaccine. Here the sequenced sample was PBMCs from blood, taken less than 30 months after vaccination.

The CDR3 DNA is TGCGCCAGCAGTTTGACAGGGGAGAACACTGAAGCTTTCTTT. Protein sequence: CASSLTGENTEAFF. The rearrangement uses TRBV5-1 and TRBJ1-1, with 8 nucleotides matching TRBD1. Germline lookup yields CDR1 SGHRS and CDR2 YFSETQ. This CDR3 spans 14 amino acids. V lost 5 bases and J lost 1; bases outside the gene matches: 4.